The next 12 T cell receptor beta chains were all read from a single sample in a study of blood T cell repertoires in COVID-19. Sequenced by immunoSEQ multiplex PCR; TCRdb stores in-frame clones only, minus some. Counted here are around 100,000 clones, 70% to 90% occurring once; the ten biggest clones make up about 3%. The sequencing input was peripheral blood. The receptors were sampled from a human donor in a cohort sampled during active COVID-19.

This chain connects TRBV6-6 to TRBJ2-3; a weak D match, TRBD1 (5 bases). Trimming left V 5 bases short and J 4 bases short, with 19 bases between. Germline V lookup: CDR1 MNHNY, CDR2 SVGAGI (reference sequence). CDR3 length: 16 amino acids. The CDR3 bases are TGTGCCAGCAGTAAACACCAGACAGTTTCGCCAGATACGCAGTATTTT. Translation: CASSKHQTVSPDTQYF.

This chain links TRBV4-1 with TRBJ2-4, with D perhaps matching TRBD2 (6 bases). The germline V gene encodes CDR1 MGHRA and CDR2 YSYEKL. This CDR3 is built from 17 residues. V lost 3 bases to trimming and J lost 0 bases, with 15 bases between them. CDR3 sequence: CASSHLRGAAAKNIQYF. The CDR3 DNA is TGCGCCAGCAGCCACCTGCGCGGGGCCGCAGCCAAAAACATTCAGTACTTC.

V usage is TRBV5-4 and J usage is TRBJ1-3; weak D call: TRBD1 (5 bases). V was trimmed by 0 bases and J by 7 bases, leaving 11 bases between them. Germline V gene lookup returns CDR1 SGHNT and CDR2 YYREEE (reference sequence). This CDR3 region has 14 residues. The CDR3 nucleotides read TGTGCCAGCAGCTTGGCAGGGATAAGGAACACCATATATTTT. It codes for CASSLAGIRNTIYF.

V is TRBV7-9 and J is TRBJ1-2; no reliable D call. The germline CDR1 and CDR2 sequences are SEHNR and FQNEAQ (reference sequence). The V gene lost 1 base and the J gene lost 0 bases, with 6 bases spanning the gap. CDR3 length: 14 amino acids. The CDR3 is CASSLESANYGYTF. CDR3 sequence (DNA): TGTGCCAGCAGCTTAGAGTCAGCTAACTATGGCTACACCTTC. The complete variable domain, with remaining parts taken from reference TRBV7-9 and TRBJ1-2, reads DTGVSQNPRHKITKRGQNVTFRCDPISEHNRLYWYRQTLGQGPEFLTYFQNEAQLEKSRLLSDRFSAERPKGSFSTLEIQRTEQGDSAMYLCASSLESANYGYTFGSGTRLTVV.

This clone was counted only a few times. CDR3 bases: TGCAGTGCTAGTCGAGCCACAGGGAAATCGGTGGGTGGTGAAGCTTTCTTT. This gives the protein CSASRATGKSVGGEAFF. V gene TRBV20-1 combines with J gene TRBJ1-1; weak D call: TRBD1 (6 bases). The CDR3 runs to 17 residues. CDR1 and CDR2 (germline): DFQATT, SNEGSKA (reference sequence). V lost 3 bases and J 7 bases, leaving 27 bases between the germline ends.

The rearrangement links TRBV2 to TRBJ2-2, with TRBD2 matching 12 bases. Germline CDR1 reads SNHLY; CDR2 reads FYNNEI. This CDR3 region has 15 residues. With V trimmed by 4 bases and J by 8 bases, 5 bases remained unmatched. The CDR3 sequence: CASSGTSGDMGELFF. Here the CDR3 DNA reads TGTGCCAGCAGTGGGACTAGCGGGGACATGGGGGAGCTGTTTTTT.

This chain uses TRBV6-2 or TRBV6-3 with TRBJ2-6; D possibly corresponds to TRBD2 (7 bases). Germline V gene sequence: CDR1 MNHEY, CDR2 SVGEGT. V lost 2 bases and J lost 5, with 16 bases in between. The CDR3 extends over 17 amino acids. This chain's CDR3 is CASSYGRGASWANVLTF. In DNA, the CDR3 is TGTGCCAGCAGTTACGGTCGGGGGGCAAGTTGGGCCAACGTCCTGACTTTC.

The CDR3 spells CASSFVGATYNQPQHF. In DNA form, the CDR3 reads TGTGCCAGCAGCTTTGTAGGGGCCACTTACAATCAGCCCCAGCATTTT. The chain combines TRBV13 with TRBJ1-5; TRBD1 is a possible D gene (5 bases). V was pared by 3 bases and J by 3 bases, with 15 bases between. The CDR3 is made up of 16 amino acids. Germline CDR1 is PRHDT and CDR2 is FYEKMQ (reference sequence). The full variable domain, its missing parts supplied by reference TRBV13 and TRBJ1-5, is AAGVIQSPRHLIKEKRETATLKCYPIPRHDTVYWYQQGPGQDPQFLISFYEKMQSDKGSIPDRFSAQQFSDYHSELNMSSLELGDSALYFCASSFVGATYNQPQHFGDGTRLSIL.

The chain has TRBV5-8 and TRBJ1-6; D is possibly TRBD1 (6 bases). The CDR3 is 14 residues long. Germline CDR1 reads SGHTS; CDR2 reads YDEGEE. The germline V and J ends were trimmed by 4 bases and 8 bases, with 13 bases remaining between them. The CDR3 nucleotides are TGTGCCAGCAGCCAGGGGTGGCTCTATTCACCCCTCCACTTT. Translated: CASSQGWLYSPLHF.

V usage is TRBV5-6 and J usage is TRBJ2-7; the match to TRBD2 covers 12 bases. The V segment lost 1 base and the J segment 0 bases; nucleotides outside the gene matches: 5. This CDR3 spans 17 amino acids. In germline, CDR1 is SGHDT, CDR2 YYEEEE. The CDR3 loop is CASSLSLAGGSSYEQYF. The CDR3 DNA is TGTGCCAGCAGCTTGTCACTAGCGGGAGGCAGCTCCTACGAGCAGTACTTC.

The chain couples TRBV29-1 to TRBJ1-2, with D possibly being TRBD1 (6 bases). Trimming stripped 8 bases from V and 6 bases from J, with 19 bases between. The CDR3 is 13 amino acids. The germline V gene has CDR1 SQVTM and CDR2 ANQGSEA. The CDR3 region is CSHTAGAKDGYTF. The CDR3 DNA reads TGCAGCCACACCGCGGGGGCCAAGGATGGCTACACCTTC.

The gene calls are TRBV28 and TRBJ1-1; possible D gene TRBD1, 5 bases. Between the trimmed V and J ends, which lost 4 bases and 1 base, there was a span of 16 bases. The CDR3 extends over 16 amino acids. Germline V gene lookup returns CDR1 MDHEN and CDR2 SYDVKM. CDR3 nucleotide sequence: TGTGCCAGCAGTTCCCTGACAGATCCGAGGAACACTGAAGCTTTCTTT. It encodes CASSSLTDPRNTEAFF. Full variable domain (remainder filled in from reference TRBV28 and TRBJ1-1): DVKVTQSSRYLVKRTGEKVFLECVQDMDHENMFWYRQDPGLGLRLIYFSYDVKMKEKGDIPEGYSVSREKKERFSLILESASTNQTSMYLCASSSLTDPRNTEAFFGQGTRLTVV.